The T cell receptor beta chain described here comes from a study of vaccination effects on CD4 cells after COVID-19. Data came from immunoSEQ multiplex PCR; TCRdb stores just in-frame clones and leaves some out. Among almost 40,000 clones, 82% were seen once, and the ten largest hold less than 3.5%. It was after 10 days of culture that CD4+ T cells were isolated. All vaccine recipients tested negative for nucleocapsid antibodies and had never contracted SARS-CoV-2 infection. A remark on this clone: Antigen specificity is unknown.

This CDR3 spans 14 amino acids. Germline loops: CDR1 WNHNN, CDR2 SYGVQD (reference sequence). V was pared by 10 bases and J by 0 bases, with 14 bases between. Sequencing was performed on CD4+ T cells from PBMCs cultured without peptide, taken before COVID-19 vaccination. The rearrangement joins TRBV10-1 to TRBJ2-3; tentative D call: TRBD2 (6 bases). The clonotype originates from a human donor who received a COVID-19 vaccine. The CDR3, as DNA: TGCGCCACCAGACCAGGGACTAGCACAGATACGCAGTATTTT. It specifies CATRPGTSTDTQYF.